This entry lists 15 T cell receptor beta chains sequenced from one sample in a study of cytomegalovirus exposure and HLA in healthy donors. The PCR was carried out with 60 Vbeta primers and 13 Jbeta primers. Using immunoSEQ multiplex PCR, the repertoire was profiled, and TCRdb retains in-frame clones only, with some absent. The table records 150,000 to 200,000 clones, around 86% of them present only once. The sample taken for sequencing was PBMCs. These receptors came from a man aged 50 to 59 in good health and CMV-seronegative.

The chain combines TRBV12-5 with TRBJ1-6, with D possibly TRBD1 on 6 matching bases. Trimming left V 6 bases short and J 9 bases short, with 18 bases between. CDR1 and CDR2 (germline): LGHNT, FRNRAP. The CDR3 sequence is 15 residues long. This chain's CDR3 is CASGPPQGRGSPLHF. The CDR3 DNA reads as TGTGCTAGTGGCCCCCCCCAGGGGAGGGGTTCACCCCTCCACTTT.

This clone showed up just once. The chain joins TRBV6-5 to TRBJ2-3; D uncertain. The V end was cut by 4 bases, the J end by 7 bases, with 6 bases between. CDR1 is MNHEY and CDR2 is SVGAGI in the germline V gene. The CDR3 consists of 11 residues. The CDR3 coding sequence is TGTGCCAGCAGTTCACAAAATACGCAGTATTTT. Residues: CASSSQNTQYF.

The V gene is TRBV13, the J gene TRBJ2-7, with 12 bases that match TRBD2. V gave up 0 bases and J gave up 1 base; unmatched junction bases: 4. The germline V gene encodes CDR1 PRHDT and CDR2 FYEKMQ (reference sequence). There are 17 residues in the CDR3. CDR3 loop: CASSLGLAGGFSYEQYF. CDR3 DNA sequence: TGTGCCAGCAGCTTAGGACTAGCGGGGGGCTTTTCCTACGAGCAGTACTTC.

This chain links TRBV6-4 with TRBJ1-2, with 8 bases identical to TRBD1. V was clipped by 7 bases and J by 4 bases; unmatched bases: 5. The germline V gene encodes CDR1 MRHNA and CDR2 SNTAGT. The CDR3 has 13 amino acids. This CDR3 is CASNTGGFYGYTF. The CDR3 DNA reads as TGTGCCAGCAATACAGGGGGTTTCTATGGCTACACCTTC.

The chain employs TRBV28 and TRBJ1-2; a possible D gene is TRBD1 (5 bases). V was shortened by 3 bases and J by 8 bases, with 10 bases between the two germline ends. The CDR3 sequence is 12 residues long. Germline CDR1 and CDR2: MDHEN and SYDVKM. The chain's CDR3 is CASSFGRGGYTF. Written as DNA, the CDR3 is TGTGCCAGCAGTTTTGGGAGGGGCGGCTACACCTTC.

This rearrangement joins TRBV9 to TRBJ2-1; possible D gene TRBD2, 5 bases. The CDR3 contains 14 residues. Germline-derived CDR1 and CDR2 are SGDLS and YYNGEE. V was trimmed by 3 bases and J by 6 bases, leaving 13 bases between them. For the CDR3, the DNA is TGTGCCAGCAGCGATCGGGGTTGGGGCAATGAGCAGTTCTTC. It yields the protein CASSDRGWGNEQFF.

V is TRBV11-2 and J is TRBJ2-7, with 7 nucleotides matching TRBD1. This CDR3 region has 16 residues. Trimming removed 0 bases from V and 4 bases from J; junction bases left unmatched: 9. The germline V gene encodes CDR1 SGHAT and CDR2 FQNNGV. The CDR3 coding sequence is TGTGCCAGCAGCTTAGATTCGACAGGGTTGGGGTACGAGCAGTACTTC. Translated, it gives CASSLDSTGLGYEQYF.

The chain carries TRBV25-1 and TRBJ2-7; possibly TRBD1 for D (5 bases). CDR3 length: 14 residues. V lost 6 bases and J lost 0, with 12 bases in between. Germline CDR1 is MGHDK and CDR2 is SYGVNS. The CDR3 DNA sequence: TGTGCCAGCAGCCCAGTGGACACCTCCTACGAGCAGTACTTC. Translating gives CASSPVDTSYEQYF.

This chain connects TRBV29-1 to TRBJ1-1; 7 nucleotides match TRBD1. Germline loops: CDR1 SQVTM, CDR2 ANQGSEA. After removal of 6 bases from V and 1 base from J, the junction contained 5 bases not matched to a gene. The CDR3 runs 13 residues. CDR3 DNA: TGCAGCGTCTACGGACAGGCGAACACTGAAGCTTTCTTT. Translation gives CSVYGQANTEAFF.

In DNA, the CDR3 is TGTGCCAGCAGCGCCCAACAGGGTCTAGGGCAGCCCCAGCATTTT. Amino acids: CASSAQQGLGQPQHF. This rearrangement joins TRBV7-2 to TRBJ1-5; maybe TRBD1 (6 bases). The germline V and J ends were trimmed by 5 bases and 7 bases, with 18 bases remaining between them. Germline V gene sequence: CDR1 SGHTA, CDR2 FQGNSA. The CDR3 length is 15 residues.

Written as DNA, the CDR3 is TGTGCCAGCAGCGTAGGGTGGGGACTAGCGGGCGGAAGCACAGATACGCAGTATTTT. Its translation is CASSVGWGLAGGSTDTQYF. This chain uses TRBV9 with TRBJ2-3, with TRBD2 matching 12 bases. CDR1 and CDR2 (germline): SGDLS, YYNGEE. The CDR3 runs 19 residues. The V segment lost 0 bases and the J segment 0 bases; nucleotides outside the gene matches: 8.

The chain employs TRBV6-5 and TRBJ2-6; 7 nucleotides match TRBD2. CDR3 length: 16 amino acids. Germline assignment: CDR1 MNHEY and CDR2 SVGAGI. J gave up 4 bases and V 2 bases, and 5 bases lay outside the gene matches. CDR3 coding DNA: TGTGCCAGCAGTTACATACTAGCGACCGGGGCCAACGTCCTGACTTTC. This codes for CASSYILATGANVLTF.

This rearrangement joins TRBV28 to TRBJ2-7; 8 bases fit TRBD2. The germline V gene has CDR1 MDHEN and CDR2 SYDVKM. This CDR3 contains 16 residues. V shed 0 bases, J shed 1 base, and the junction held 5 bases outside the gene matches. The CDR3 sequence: CASSLWVAGSSYEQYF. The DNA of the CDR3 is TGTGCCAGCAGTTTATGGGTAGCGGGATCATCCTACGAGCAGTACTTC.

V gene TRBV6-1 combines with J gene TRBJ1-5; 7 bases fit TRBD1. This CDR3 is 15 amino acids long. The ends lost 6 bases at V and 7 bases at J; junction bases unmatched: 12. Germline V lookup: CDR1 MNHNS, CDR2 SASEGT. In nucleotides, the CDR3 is TGTGCCAGCAGCAAGACAGGGAGAGCGACGCAGCCCCAGCATTTT. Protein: CASSKTGRATQPQHF.

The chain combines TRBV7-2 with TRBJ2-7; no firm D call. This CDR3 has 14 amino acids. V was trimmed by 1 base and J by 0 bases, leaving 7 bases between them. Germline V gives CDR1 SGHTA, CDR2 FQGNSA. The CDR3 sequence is CASSLDGGSYEQYF. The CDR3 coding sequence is TGTGCCAGCAGCTTAGACGGCGGCTCCTACGAGCAGTACTTC.